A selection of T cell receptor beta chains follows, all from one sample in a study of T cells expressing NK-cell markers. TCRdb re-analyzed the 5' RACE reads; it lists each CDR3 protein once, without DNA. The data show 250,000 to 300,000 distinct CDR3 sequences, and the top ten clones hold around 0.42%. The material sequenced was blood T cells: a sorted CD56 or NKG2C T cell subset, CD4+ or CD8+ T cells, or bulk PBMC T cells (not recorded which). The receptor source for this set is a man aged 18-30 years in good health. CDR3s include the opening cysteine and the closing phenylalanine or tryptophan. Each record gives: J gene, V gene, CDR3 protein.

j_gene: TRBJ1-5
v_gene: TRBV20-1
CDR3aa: CSATPGGVNQPQHF

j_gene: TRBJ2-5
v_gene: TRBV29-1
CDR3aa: CSVEGLAEETQYF

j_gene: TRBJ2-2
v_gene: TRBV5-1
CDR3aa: CASRGTGSDTGELFF

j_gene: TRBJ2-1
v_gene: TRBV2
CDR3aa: CAKGTSGYNEQFF

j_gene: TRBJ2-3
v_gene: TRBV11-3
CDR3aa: CASSLAETTDTQYF

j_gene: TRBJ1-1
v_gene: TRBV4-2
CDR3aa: CASSQVEGGVLGAFF

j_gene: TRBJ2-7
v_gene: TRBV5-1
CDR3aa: CASSAPGSLIGVQYF

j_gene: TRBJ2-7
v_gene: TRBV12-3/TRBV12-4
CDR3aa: CASSSGGVGEQYF

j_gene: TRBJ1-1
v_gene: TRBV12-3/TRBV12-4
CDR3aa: CASRTGASNTEAFF

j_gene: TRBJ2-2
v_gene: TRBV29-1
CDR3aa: CSVVWEDTGELFF

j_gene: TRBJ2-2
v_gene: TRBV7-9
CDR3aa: CASRPSGKRHTGELFF

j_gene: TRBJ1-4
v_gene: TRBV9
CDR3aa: CASSVAPRADNEKLFF

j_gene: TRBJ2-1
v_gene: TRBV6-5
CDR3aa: CASSYSKGDTTYNEQFF

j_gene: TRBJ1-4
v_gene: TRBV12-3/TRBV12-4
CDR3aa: CASSYRGQSGKLFF

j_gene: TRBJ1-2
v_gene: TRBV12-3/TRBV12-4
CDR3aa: CASSLRGGLNYGYTF

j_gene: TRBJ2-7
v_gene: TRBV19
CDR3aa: CASSIISRLAGQEQYF

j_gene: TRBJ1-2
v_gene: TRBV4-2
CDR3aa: CASSQGQGRRGYTF

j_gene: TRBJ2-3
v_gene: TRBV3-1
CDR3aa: CASSQDLGAPDTQYF

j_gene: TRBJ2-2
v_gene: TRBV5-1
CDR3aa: CASSLATVRAGELFF

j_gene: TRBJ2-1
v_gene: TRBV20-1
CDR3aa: CSASRDYNEQFF

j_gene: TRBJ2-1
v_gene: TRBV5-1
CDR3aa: CASTLRNEQFF

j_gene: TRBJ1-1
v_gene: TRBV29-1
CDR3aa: CNTRDGNTEAFF

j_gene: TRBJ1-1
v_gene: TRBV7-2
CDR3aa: CASSLTGGFAEAFF

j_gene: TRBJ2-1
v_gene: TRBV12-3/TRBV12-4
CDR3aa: CASRPSGRALREQFF

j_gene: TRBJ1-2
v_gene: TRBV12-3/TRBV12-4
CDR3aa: CASSQPGGYTF

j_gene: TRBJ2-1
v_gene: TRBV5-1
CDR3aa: CASSLGTGGGEQFF

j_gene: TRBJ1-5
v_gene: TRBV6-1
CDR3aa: CASSEVGQPSQPQHF

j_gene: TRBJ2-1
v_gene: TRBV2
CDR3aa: CARASVRSYNEQFF

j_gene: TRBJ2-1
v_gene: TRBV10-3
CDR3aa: CAISETGTGDGEQFF

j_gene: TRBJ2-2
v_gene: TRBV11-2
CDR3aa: CASSGLGRSRELFF

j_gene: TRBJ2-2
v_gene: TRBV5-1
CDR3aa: CASSPSVPDTGELFF

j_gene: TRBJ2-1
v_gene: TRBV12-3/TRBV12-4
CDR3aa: CASSFIAARANEQFF

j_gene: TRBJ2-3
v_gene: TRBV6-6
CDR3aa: CASSTTTPDTQYF

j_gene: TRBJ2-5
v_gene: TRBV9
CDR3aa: CASSGSGSGETQYF

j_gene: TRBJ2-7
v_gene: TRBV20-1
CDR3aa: CSAFTSGSPPRYEQYF

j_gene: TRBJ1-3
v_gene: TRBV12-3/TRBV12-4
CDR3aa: CASSRPGPIYF

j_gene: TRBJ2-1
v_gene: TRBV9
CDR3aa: CASSSLAGGLGDEQFF

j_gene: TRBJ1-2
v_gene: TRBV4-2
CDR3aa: CASSQESGQGANGYTF

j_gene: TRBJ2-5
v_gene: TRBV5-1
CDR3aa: CASSSSGALGKTQYF

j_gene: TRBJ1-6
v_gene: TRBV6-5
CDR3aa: CASSSVFSSYNSPLHF

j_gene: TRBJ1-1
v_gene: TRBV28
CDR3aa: CAAGGPRGLNTEAFF

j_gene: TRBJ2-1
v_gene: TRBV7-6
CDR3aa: CASSLVMGEDDNEQFF

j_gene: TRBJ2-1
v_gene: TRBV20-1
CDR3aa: CSARPGRAGIYNEQFF

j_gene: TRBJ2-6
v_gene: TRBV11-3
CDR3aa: CAGSGQNSGANVLTF

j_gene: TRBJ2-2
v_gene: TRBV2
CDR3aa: CASSVEDTGELFF

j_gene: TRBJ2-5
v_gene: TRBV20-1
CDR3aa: CSASPRRLQETQYF

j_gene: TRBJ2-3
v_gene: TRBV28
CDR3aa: CASSRTSGPLGTDTQYF

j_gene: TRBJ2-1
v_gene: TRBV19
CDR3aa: CASSMMDRDEQFF

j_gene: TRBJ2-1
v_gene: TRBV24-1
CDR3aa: CATSPFPGLEVRNEQFF

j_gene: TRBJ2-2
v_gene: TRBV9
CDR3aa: CASSARTSEGTGELFF